This T cell receptor (beta chain) was sequenced in a study of control samples from healthy donors and cancer patients. CDR1 MDHEN and CDR2 SYDVKM come from the germline V gene. V gave up 5 bases and J gave up 10 bases, with 15 bases separating them. The CDR3 loop spans 13 amino acids. Some clones are missing from TCRdb's copy, which holds only in-frame ones; the method was immunoSEQ multiplex PCR. The sample includes under 150,000 clones, over 75% of them seen just once. Sequenced sample: blood. The receptor was isolated from a man aged 55 to 70 in good health. The chain recombines TRBV28 with TRBJ1-5; D gene ambiguous. CDR3 residues: CASSGTALGPQHF. In nucleotides, the CDR3 is TGTGCCAGCAGTGGTACCGCTTTGGGACCCCAGCATTTT.